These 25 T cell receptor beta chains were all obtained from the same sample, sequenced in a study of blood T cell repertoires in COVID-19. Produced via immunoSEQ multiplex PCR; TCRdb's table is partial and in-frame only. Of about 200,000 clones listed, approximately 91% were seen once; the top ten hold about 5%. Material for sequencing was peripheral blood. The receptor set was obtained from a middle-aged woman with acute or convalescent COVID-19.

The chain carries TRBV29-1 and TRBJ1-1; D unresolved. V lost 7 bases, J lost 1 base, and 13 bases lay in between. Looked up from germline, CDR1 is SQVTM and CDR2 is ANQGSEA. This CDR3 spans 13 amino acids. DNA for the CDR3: TGCAGCGCCCAGAGGGCCACGAACACTGAAGCTTTCTTT. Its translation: CSAQRATNTEAFF.

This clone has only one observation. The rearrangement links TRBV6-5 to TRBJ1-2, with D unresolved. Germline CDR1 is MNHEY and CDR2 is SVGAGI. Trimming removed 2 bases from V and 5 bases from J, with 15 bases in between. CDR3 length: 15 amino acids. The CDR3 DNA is TGTGCCAGCAGTTACCGGGCAGCTGGGGAGTATGGCTACACCTTC. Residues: CASSYRAAGEYGYTF.

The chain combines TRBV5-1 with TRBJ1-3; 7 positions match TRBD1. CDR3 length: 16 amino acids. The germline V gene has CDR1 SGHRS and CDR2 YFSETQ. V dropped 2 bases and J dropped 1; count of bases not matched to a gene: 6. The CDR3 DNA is TGCGCCAGCAGCTTTCTTGCAGGGGGATCTGGAAACACCATATATTTT. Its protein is CASSFLAGGSGNTIYF.

The CDR3 here is CASSSRPDGQTPLHF. For the CDR3, the DNA is TGTGCCAGCAGCTCTCGACCGGACGGACAAACGCCCCTCCACTTT. This sequence joins TRBV3-1 (or the pseudogene TRBV3-2) and TRBJ1-6, with D maybe TRBD1 (5 bases). The CDR3 is 15 residues long. V shed 5 bases and J shed 13 bases, with 21 bases lying between them. Germline-derived CDR1 and CDR2 are LGHDT and YNNKEL (reference sequence).

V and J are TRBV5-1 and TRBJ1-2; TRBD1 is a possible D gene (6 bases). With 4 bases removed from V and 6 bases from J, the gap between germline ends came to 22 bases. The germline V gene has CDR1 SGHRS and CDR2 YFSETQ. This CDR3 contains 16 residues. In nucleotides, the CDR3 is TGCGCCAGCAGCAAGGATCCCCGCAGGGGCGATGATGGCTACACCTTC. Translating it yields CASSKDPRRGDDGYTF.

The CDR3 sequence is CASSAADEGSGNTIYF. CDR3 nucleotide sequence: TGTGCCAGCAGCGCCGCGGACGAGGGCTCTGGAAACACCATATATTTT. V gene TRBV9 combines with J gene TRBJ1-3, with D unresolved. Trimming left V 3 bases short and J 0 bases short, with 13 bases between. The CDR3 contains 16 residues. Germline CDR1 reads SGDLS; CDR2 reads YYNGEE.

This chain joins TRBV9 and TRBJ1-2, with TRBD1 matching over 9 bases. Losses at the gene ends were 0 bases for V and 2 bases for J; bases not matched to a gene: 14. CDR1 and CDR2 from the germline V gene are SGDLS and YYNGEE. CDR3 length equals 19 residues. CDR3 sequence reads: CASSVEIRAGTGSNYGYTF. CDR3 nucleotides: TGTGCCAGCAGCGTAGAAATCAGGGCCGGGACAGGGTCCAACTATGGCTACACCTTC.

CDR3 region: CASGNGGLNTEAFF. The CDR3, as DNA: TGCGCCAGCGGAAATGGCGGGCTGAACACTGAAGCTTTCTTT. The chain links TRBV5-1 to TRBJ1-1; D unclear. The CDR3 sequence is 14 residues long. Germline lookup yields CDR1 SGHRS and CDR2 YFSETQ. The V end was cut by 7 bases, the J end by 0 bases, with 13 bases between. Looking up the rest from reference TRBV5-1 and TRBJ1-1 gives the full variable domain: KAGVTQTPRYLIKTRGQQVTLSCSPISGHRSVSWYQQTPGQGLQFLFEYFSETQRNKGNFPGRFSGRQFSNSRSEMNVSTLELGDSALYLCASGNGGLNTEAFFGQGTRLTVV.

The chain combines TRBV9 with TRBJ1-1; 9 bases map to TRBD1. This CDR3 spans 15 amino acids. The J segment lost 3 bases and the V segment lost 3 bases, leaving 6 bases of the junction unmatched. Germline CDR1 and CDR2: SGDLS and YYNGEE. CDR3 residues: CASSEQGASDTEAFF. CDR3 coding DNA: TGTGCCAGCAGCGAACAGGGGGCTTCGGACACTGAAGCTTTCTTT.

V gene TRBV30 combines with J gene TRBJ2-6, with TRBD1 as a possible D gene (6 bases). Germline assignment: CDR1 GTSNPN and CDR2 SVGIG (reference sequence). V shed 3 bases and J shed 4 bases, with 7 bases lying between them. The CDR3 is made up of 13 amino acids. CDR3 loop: CAWSQGGANVLTF. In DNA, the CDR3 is TGTGCCTGGAGCCAGGGGGGGGCCAACGTCCTGACTTTC. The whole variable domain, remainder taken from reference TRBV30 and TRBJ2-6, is SQTIHQWPATLVQPVGSPLSLECTVEGTSNPNLYWYRQAAGRGLQLLFYSVGIGQISSEVPQNLSASRPQDRQFILSSKKLLLSDSGFYLCAWSQGGANVLTFGAGSRLTVL.

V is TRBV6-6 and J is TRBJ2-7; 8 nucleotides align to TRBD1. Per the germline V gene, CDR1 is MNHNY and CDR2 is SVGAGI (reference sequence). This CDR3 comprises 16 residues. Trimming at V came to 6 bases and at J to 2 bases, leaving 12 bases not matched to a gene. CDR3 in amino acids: CASSLQGDTYPYEQYV. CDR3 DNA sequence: TGTGCCAGCAGCTTACAGGGGGACACCTACCCCTACGAGCAGTACGTC.

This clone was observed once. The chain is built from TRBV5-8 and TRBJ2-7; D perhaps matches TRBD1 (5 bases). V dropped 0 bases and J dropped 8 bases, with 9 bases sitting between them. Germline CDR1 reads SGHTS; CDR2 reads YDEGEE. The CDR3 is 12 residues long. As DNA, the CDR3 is TGTGCCAGCAGCTTGGGGGCAGGGAAGCAGTACGTC. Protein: CASSLGAGKQYV.

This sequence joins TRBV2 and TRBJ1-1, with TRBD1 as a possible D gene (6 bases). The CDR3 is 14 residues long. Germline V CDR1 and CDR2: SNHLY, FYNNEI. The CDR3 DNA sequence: TGTGCTCAGTATCGACGAGGGGGTAACACTGAAGCTTTCTTT. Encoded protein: CAQYRRGGNTEAFF.

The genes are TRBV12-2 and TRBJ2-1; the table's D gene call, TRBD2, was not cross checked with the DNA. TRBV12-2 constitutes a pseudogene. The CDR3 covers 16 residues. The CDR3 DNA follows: TGTGCAAGTCGCCACGTGTGGGGGGGCCCCTACAATGAGCAGTTCTTC. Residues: CASRHVWGGPYNEQFF.

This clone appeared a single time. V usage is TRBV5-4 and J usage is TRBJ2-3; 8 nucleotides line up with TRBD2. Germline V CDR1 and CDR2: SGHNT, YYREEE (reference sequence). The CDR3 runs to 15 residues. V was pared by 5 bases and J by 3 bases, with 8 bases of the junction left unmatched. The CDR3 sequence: CASSYSGARTDTQYF. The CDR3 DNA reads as TGTGCCAGCAGTTATAGCGGGGCCCGGACAGATACGCAGTATTTT.

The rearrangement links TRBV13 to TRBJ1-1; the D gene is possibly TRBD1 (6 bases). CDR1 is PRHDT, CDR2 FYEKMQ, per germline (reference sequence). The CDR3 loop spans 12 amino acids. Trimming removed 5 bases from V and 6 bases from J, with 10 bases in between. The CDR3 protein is CASSLQGPEAFF. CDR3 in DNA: TGTGCCAGCAGCCTACAGGGCCCTGAAGCTTTCTTT.

The CDR3 is CASSYRSGTGTNEQFF. The CDR3 coding sequence is TGTGCCAGCAGTTACCGTTCCGGGACAGGGACCAATGAGCAGTTCTTC. The rearrangement links TRBV6-5 to TRBJ2-1, with 9 bases that match TRBD1. The CDR3 consists of 16 residues. Trimming took 2 bases from V and 6 from J; bases not matched to a gene: 8. Germline lookup yields CDR1 MNHEY and CDR2 SVGAGI.

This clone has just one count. The CDR3 region has the DNA TGCGCCAGCAGCCAAGACGCCCTAGCGGGGTACAATGAGCAGTTCTTC. Its protein is CASSQDALAGYNEQFF. The chain has TRBV4-1 and TRBJ2-1; 9 bases line up with TRBD2. Germline-derived CDR1 and CDR2 are MGHRA and YSYEKL. V shed 0 bases, J shed 4 bases, and the junction held 4 bases outside the gene matches. CDR3 length equals 16 residues.

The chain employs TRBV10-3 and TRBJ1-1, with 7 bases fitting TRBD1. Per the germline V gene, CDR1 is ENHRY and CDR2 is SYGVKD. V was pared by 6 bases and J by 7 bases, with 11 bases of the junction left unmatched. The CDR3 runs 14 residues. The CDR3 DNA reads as TGTGCCATCAGCCACAGGGGAACCCAAGGTGAAGCTTTCTTT. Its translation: CAISHRGTQGEAFF.

The CDR3 DNA is TGTGCCAGTAGAATCTCCCTCTCCACTAATGAAAAACTGTTTTTT. Its protein product is CASRISLSTNEKLFF. This sequence joins TRBV19 and TRBJ1-4; D unclear. Germline-derived CDR1 and CDR2 are LNHDA and SQIVND (reference sequence). This CDR3 contains 15 residues. V lost 6 bases and J 2 bases, leaving 13 bases between the germline ends.

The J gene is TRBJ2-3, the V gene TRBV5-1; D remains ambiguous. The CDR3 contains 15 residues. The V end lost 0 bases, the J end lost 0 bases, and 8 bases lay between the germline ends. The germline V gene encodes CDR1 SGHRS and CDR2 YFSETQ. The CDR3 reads CASSLDFSSTDTQYF. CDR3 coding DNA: TGCGCCAGCAGCTTGGACTTCTCTAGCACAGATACGCAGTATTTT.

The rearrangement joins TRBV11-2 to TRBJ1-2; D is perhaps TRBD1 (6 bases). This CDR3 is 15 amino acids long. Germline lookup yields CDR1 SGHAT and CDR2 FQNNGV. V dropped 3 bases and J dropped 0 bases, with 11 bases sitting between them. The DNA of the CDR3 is TGTGCCAGCAGCTTGGGGACACCGACTAACTATGGCTACACCTTC. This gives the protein CASSLGTPTNYGYTF. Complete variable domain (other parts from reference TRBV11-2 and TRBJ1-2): EAGVAQSPRYKIIEKRQSVAFWCNPISGHATLYWYQQILGQGPKLLIQFQNNGVVDDSQLPKDRFSAERLKGVDSTLKIQPAKLEDSAVYLCASSLGTPTNYGYTFGSGTRLTVV.

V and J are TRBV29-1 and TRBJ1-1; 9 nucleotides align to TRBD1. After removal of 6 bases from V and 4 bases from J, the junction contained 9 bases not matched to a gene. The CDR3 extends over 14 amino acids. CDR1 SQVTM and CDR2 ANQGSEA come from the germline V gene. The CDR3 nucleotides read TGCAGCGTCACTGGACAGGGGAGGAGCACTGAAGCTTTCTTT. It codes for CSVTGQGRSTEAFF.

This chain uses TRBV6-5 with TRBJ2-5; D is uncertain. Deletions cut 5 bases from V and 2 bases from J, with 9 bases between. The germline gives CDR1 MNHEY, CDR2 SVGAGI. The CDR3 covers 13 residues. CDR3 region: CASSRDTQETQYF. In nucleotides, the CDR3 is TGTGCCAGCAGTCGCGACACTCAAGAGACCCAGTACTTC.

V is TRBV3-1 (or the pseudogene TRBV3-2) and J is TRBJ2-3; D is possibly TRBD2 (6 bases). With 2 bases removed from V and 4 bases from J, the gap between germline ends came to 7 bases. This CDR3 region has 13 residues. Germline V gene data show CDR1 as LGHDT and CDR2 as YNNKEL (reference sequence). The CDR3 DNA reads TGTGCCAGCAGCCAACGCGGGGCAGATACGCAGTATTTT. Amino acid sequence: CASSQRGADTQYF.